The rows below give T cell receptor beta chains drawn from one sample of a study of identical twins. One entry per CDR3 protein, called by TCRdb with MiXCR from the 5' RACE reads. In the table there are a few hundred thousand distinct CDR3 sequences, approximately 13% of which are singletons. This same sample was also part of a study on yellow fever vaccine responses in identical twins.

The material sequenced was CD8+ T cells sorted from blood. Source of these receptors: a woman between 18 and 30 years old in good health. The CDR3 runs from the conserved cysteine through the conserved F or W. Each record gives: clone size, J gene, V gene, D gene, CDR3 protein, CDR3 DNA. A D gene is named only where the DNA matches it firmly. Clone size is not always given. Where it is, it says once, few, many or a class for expanded clones.

>few|TRBJ2-2|TRBV3-1|.
CASSQEEAVRTGELFF
TGTGCCAGCAGCCAAGAGGAGGCCGTGAGAACCGGGGAGCTGTTTTTT
>many|TRBJ2-7|TRBV3-1|.
CASSQDRGVTREQYF
TGTGCCAGCAGCCAGGACCGAGGGGTCACTAGGGAGCAGTACTTC
>few|TRBJ2-1|TRBV15|.
CATSGQTGLVEQFF
TGTGCCACCAGCGGACAAACAGGCCTGGTAGAGCAGTTCTTC
>few|TRBJ2-1|TRBV7-8|TRBD2
CASSLVPAGGPFNEQFF
TGTGCCAGCAGCTTAGTGCCAGCGGGAGGGCCTTTCAATGAGCAGTTCTTC
>few|TRBJ2-2|TRBV12-3/TRBV12-4|.
CASLGSGPNTGELFF
TGTGCCAGCCTGGGTAGCGGACCGAACACCGGGGAGCTGTTTTTT
>.|TRBJ2-1|TRBV7-9|.
CASSLVGGYYNEQFF
TGTGCCAGCAGCTTAGTGGGGGGATACTACAATGAGCAGTTCTTC
>few|TRBJ2-3|TRBV5-1|TRBD2
CASSLTSGSAPADTQYF
TGCGCCAGCAGCTTAACTAGCGGGAGCGCTCCGGCAGATACGCAGTATTTT
>few|TRBJ2-1|TRBV7-9|.
CASSFTSDEQFF
TGTGCCAGCAGCTTCACCAGCGATGAGCAGTTCTTC
>.|TRBJ2-3|TRBV9|TRBD1
CASSAGQNTDTQYF
TGTGCCAGCAGCGCGGGACAGAACACAGATACGCAGTATTTT
>few|TRBJ2-7|TRBV5-1|.
CASSLGGAEQYF
TGCGCCAGCAGCTTGGGAGGGGCCGAGCAGTACTTC
>few|TRBJ2-1|TRBV11-3|TRBD2
CASSFSGPIYNEQFF
TGTGCCAGCAGCTTTAGCGGGCCGATTTACAATGAGCAGTTCTTC